Each of the 2 T cell receptor beta chains below was sequenced from the same sample in a study of siplizumab effects on memory and regulatory T cells. The method was immunoSEQ multiplex PCR; TCRdb's version includes in-frame clones alone and lacks a portion of them. Of tens of thousands of clones listed, about 88% are singletons. Sequencing input: naive CD8+ T cells sorted from blood. These receptors originate from a human donor in good health.

The chain employs TRBV5-1 and TRBJ2-7, with a possible D match to TRBD1 (5 bases). Germline V gene lookup returns CDR1 SGHRS and CDR2 YFSETQ. Between the trimmed V and J ends, which lost 1 base and 2 bases, there was a span of 10 bases. The CDR3 runs 14 residues. The CDR3 loop is CASSLQGPTYEQYF. The CDR3 nucleotides read TGCGCCAGCAGCTTGCAGGGTCCTACCTACGAGCAGTACTTC.

The rearrangement joins TRBV5-1 to TRBJ2-7, with D possibly matching TRBD1 (6 bases). Germline lookup yields CDR1 SGHRS and CDR2 YFSETQ. The V and J ends lost 4 bases and 5 bases respectively, with 22 bases between them. This CDR3 is built from 16 residues. The DNA of the CDR3 is TGCGCCAGCAGCATACAGACGACAGTTCAGGGGAACGAGCAGTACTTC. Protein product: CASSIQTTVQGNEQYF.